Below, 9 T cell receptor beta chains from the same sample are listed, as sequenced in a study of graft-versus-host responses after intestinal transplantation. Produced via immunoSEQ multiplex PCR; TCRdb's table is partial and in-frame only. The sample comprises roughly 75,000 clones, roughly 89% of which are singletons, and less than 0.1% rests with the top ten. Their cognate antigens are unknown. The sequenced sample was unstimulated CD4+ T cells sorted from spleen or lymph node cells, obtained before intestinal transplant. Every receptor here comes from a human donor who received an intestinal transplant.

The rearrangement uses TRBV6-6 and TRBJ2-7; TRBD1 matches at 9 bases. This CDR3 is 15 amino acids long. V lost 6 bases, J lost 5 bases, and 11 bases stayed unmatched. In germline, CDR1 is MNHNY, CDR2 SVGAGI (reference sequence). The CDR3 here is CASSPPPDRGNEQYF. The CDR3 DNA is TGTGCCAGCAGCCCCCCCCCGGACAGGGGAAACGAGCAGTACTTC.

The rearrangement uses TRBV5-6 and TRBJ1-2; TRBD1 is a possible D gene (5 bases). The ends were cut back, 3 bases at V and 0 bases at J, with 12 bases in the middle. The V gene's germline CDR1 is SGHDT and CDR2 YYEEEE. There are 15 residues in the CDR3. The CDR3 bases are TGTGCCAGCAGCTCTACTCCAGGGACTAACTATGGCTACACCTTC. This codes for CASSSTPGTNYGYTF.

The V gene is TRBV5-1, the J gene TRBJ1-1; D unclear. There are 12 residues in the CDR3. Trimming shortened V by 4 bases and J by 4 bases, and 8 bases separated the two germline ends. Germline CDR1 is SGHRS and CDR2 is YFSETQ. For the CDR3, the DNA is TGCGCCAGCAGCATCATCGGCACTGAAGCTTTCTTT. This encodes CASSIIGTEAFF.

DNA for the CDR3: TGTGCCTGGAAACGGGACTGGACCTACAATGAGCAGTTCTTC. Residues: CAWKRDWTYNEQFF. The chain recombines TRBV30 with TRBJ2-1, with D possibly matching TRBD2 (6 bases). Germline CDR1 reads GTSNPN; CDR2 reads SVGIG (reference sequence). Trimming removed 4 bases at V and 2 bases at J, with 12 bases between. The CDR3 spans 14 residues.

The chain employs TRBV7-2 and TRBJ2-7; tentatively, D is TRBD1 (5 bases). Trimming took 8 bases from V and 2 from J, leaving 10 bases between them. This CDR3 spans 12 amino acids. Looked up from germline, CDR1 is SGHTA and CDR2 is FQGNSA. The CDR3 sequence: CASAAGPYEQYF. The CDR3 bases are TGTGCCAGCGCGGCAGGGCCCTACGAGCAGTACTTC.

V gene TRBV9 combines with J gene TRBJ1-2; 9 positions agree with TRBD1. This CDR3 region has 16 residues. With 0 bases clipped from V and 3 bases from J, the junction kept 6 bases outside the gene matches. Germline V gene data show CDR1 as SGDLS and CDR2 as YYNGEE. CDR3 region: CASSVDGTGWDYGYTF. DNA of the CDR3: TGTGCCAGCAGCGTAGATGGGACAGGGTGGGACTATGGCTACACCTTC.

This clone was observed a single time. This rearrangement joins TRBV5-8 to TRBJ1-5; D unresolved. Per germline, CDR1 SGHTS and CDR2 YDEGEE. This CDR3 spans 15 amino acids. The V gene lost 6 bases and the J gene lost 5 bases, with 18 bases spanning the gap. The CDR3 loop is CASKLVRREDQPQHF. CDR3 nucleotides: TGTGCCAGCAAACTGGTCCGAAGGGAGGATCAGCCCCAGCATTTT.

The CDR3 DNA follows: TGTGCCAGCAGATCGGGTGGGACTAGGAACACCGGGGAGCTGTTTTTT. It yields the protein CASRSGGTRNTGELFF. The chain joins TRBV2 to TRBJ2-2; 8 bases line up with TRBD2. Losses at the gene ends were 6 bases for V and 1 base for J; bases not matched to a gene: 7. CDR3 length: 16 amino acids. Looked up from germline, CDR1 is SNHLY and CDR2 is FYNNEI.

The genes are TRBV18 and TRBJ1-1; D unresolved. Germline V CDR1 and CDR2: KGHSH, LQKENI. The CDR3 extends over 15 amino acids. Trimming removed 2 bases at V and 4 bases at J, with 14 bases between. This CDR3 reads CASSPSTAALTEAFF. The CDR3 DNA sequence: TGTGCCAGCTCACCATCCACCGCGGCCCTCACTGAAGCTTTCTTT.